The entry below describes one T cell receptor (beta chain). The protocol was immunoSEQ multiplex PCR, while the TCRdb copy is restricted to in-frame clones and leaves out a portion. The sample holds approximately 12,000 clones, 90% seen once. The germline V gene has CDR1 MDHEN and CDR2 SYDVKM. CDR3 length: 15 amino acids. V lost 3 bases, J lost 7 bases, and 17 bases lay in between. This entry is derived from a study of T cell changes during pregnancy in multiple sclerosis. The sequence was obtained from a female donor in good health, enrolled as a control in a pregnancy study. This specimen consisted of CD8+ T cells from peripheral blood mononuclear cells, obtained after pregnancy. The V gene is TRBV28, the J gene TRBJ2-3; D perhaps matches TRBD1 (5 bases). CDR3 loop: CASSLGLITLNTQYF. Written as DNA, the CDR3 is TGTGCCAGCAGTTTGGGGCTGATTACATTGAATACGCAGTATTTT.